A single T cell receptor (beta chain) is shown here with its context. Its antigen remains unknown. The PCR made use of 60 Vbeta and 13 Jbeta primers. In the study's own analysis: A later analysis tallied 87 million or so unique TCR beta chains, approximately 10 million of them shared. Here immunoSEQ multiplex PCR was the method, and the copy in TCRdb shows in-frame clones only, minus some. The V and J calls and clone size were taken over from that table, and D and trimming were inferred from the DNA. The repertoire holds around 160,000 clones, with around 75% as singletons. With 2 bases clipped from V and 0 bases from J, the junction kept 3 bases outside the gene matches. The length of the CDR3 is 16 residues. Germline lookup yields CDR1 MNHEY and CDR2 SVGAGI. This record comes from a study of cytomegalovirus exposure and HLA in healthy donors. Whole-study findings and limits: V- and J-gene trimming of TCR beta was linked (in a later analysis) to a missense DCLRE1C variant. Later on, an analysis showed TCR association rates differing by HLA locus, with DRB1 the most and HLA-C the fewest. The productive fraction for most TCR beta V segments was about 87% or about 30% in an earlier analysis.

The receptor comes from a woman aged 18-29 years in good health and CMV-seronegative. The specimen sequenced was PBMCs. This chain connects TRBV6-5 to TRBJ2-2, with TRBD1 identical over 7 bases. In DNA form, the CDR3 reads TGTGCCAGCAGTTACCCCGGGACAGCGAACACCGGGGAGCTGTTTTTT. Translated, it gives CASSYPGTANTGELFF.